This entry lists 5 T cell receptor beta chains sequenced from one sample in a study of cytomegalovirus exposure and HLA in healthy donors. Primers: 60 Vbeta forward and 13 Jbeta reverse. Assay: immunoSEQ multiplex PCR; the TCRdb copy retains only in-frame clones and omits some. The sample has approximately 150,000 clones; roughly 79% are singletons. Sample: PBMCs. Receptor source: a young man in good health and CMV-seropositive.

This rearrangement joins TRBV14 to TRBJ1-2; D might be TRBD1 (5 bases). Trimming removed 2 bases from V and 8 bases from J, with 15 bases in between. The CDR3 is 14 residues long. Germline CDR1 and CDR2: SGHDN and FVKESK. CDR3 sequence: CASSQNPGSEGYTF. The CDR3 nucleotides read TGTGCCAGCAGCCAAAACCCAGGGTCGGAGGGCTACACCTTC.

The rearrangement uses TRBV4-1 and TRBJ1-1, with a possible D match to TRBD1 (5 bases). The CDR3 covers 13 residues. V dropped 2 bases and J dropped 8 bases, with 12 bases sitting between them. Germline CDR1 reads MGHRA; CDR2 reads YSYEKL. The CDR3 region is CASSQIGEYEAFF. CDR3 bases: TGCGCCAGCAGCCAAATAGGGGAATACGAAGCTTTCTTT.

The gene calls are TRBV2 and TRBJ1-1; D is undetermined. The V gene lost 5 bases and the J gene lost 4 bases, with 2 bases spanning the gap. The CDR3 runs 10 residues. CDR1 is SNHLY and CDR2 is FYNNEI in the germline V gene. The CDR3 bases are TGTGCCAGCAGTCTCACTGAAGCTTTCTTT. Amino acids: CASSLTEAFF.

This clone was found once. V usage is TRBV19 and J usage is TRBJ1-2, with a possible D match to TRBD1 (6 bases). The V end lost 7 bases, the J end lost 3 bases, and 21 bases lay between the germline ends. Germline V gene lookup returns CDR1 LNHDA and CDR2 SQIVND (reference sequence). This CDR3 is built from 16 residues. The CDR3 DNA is TGTGCCAGTAACCCAATACGTCAGGGGTTTGACTATGGCTACACCTTC. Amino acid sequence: CASNPIRQGFDYGYTF.

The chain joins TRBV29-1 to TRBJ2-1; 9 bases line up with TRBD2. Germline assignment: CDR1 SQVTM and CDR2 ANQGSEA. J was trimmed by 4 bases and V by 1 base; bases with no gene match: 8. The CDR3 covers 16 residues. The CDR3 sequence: CSVEVAGARPYNEQFF. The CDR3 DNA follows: TGCAGCGTTGAAGTAGCGGGGGCCCGACCTTACAATGAGCAGTTCTTC.